This note documents a single TCR beta chain sequence. Its binding antigen is unknown. Base qualities are not at hand, and no much larger clone is one base apart. The data stem from a study of somatic mutations in cytotoxic T cells in rheumatoid arthritis (dated by TCRdb to 2016 to 2017). In terms of the full investigation: Before any treatment started and right after they were diagnosed, patients gave peripheral blood samples (under 32 ml EDTA). A FACSAria II or Sony SH800 was used to flow-sort some V beta antibody-stained T-cell populations at nearly 100% purity, and TCRB sequencing was also done on sorted V beta1+ cells. In newly diagnosed rheumatoid arthritis without treatment, the study examined if expanded CD8+ T-cell clones harbor somatic mutations, relying on TCRB deep sequencing to characterize clonality. For 65 to 80 rheumatoid arthritis patients and some 21 healthy controls, TCRB deep sequencing was carried out. Median age was essentially the same in the patient group and the control group. General study outcomes and caveats: There was no significant difference in CD8+ T-cell clonality between rheumatoid arthritis patients and age-matched healthy controls. The largest CD8+ clone made up more than 20% of CD8+ cells in about an eighth of the roughly 65 patients, and blood and synovial fluid shared several identical CD8+ TCRB sequences. The slight TRBV07 underrepresentation in patients was not adjusted for multiple comparisons. Viral specificity could not be ruled out by absence from virus-specific databases, and the antigen targets of the expanded CD8+ clones remained unknown. Healthy controls showed no age-related increase in CD8+ clonality, whereas patients did (Spearman r=0.49).

Sequencing of TCRB CDR3 was done on genomic DNA with the immunoSEQ assay. Per the source publication's procedure: Only a few patient CD8+ clones larger than 1% matched published virus-specific TCRB sequences when compared against them. Analyses were restricted to productive TCRB rearrangements. Clonality was expressed as a Shannon entropy-based productive clonality index, with each clone defined by a unique TCRB CDR3 sequence. The template counts of each clone relative to the total templates per sample were used to calculate repertoire overlap between two samples. V-gene usage from TCRB sequencing and V-gene usage measured by flow cytometry were correlated (Spearman r of roughly 0.61). Not all clones reach the TCRdb copy of this immuneACCESS table, which keeps in-frame sequences only. Checked studies attribute under half of the gap to unresolved V genes and leave the rest unexplained. V and J calls and clone size come straight from that table; D and trimming were deduced from the DNA. For this sample there are more than 15,000 clones; 65% to 70% appear just once. About 18% of the sample is in the top ten clones.

The CDR3 holds 13 amino acids from the cysteine to the phenylalanine. The DNA shown is the 39-base CDR3, in frame from base 1. Sequences SEHNR (CDR1) and FQNEAQ (CDR2) are obtained from the germline V gene (reference sequence). The germline ends are 12 bases apart after V is trimmed by 7 bases and J by 2 bases. Flow cytometry confirmed the purity of CD4+ and CD8+ cells that had been isolated by positive magnetic bead selection on an AutoMACS. Initial screening for clonal expansions relied on flow cytometry with a TCR V beta antibody panel, after which sorted CD8+ fractions underwent TCRB deep sequencing for characterization. Peripheral blood mononuclear cells were obtained using density gradient separation with Ficoll-Paque PLUS. Nucleospin Tissue or Tissue XS kits were used to extract DNA from CD4-enriched, CD8-enriched or PBMC samples, and a Qubit 2.0 fluorometer was used for quantification.

The V and J segments used are TRBV7-9 and TRBJ2-7; the D gene cannot be resolved beyond TRBD1 or TRBD2, each matching 7 bases. This receptor was taken from an adult with rheumatoid arthritis. What was sequenced was CD8+ T cells sorted from blood. For the CDR3, the sequence is CASTQGGTYEQYF. The sequenced DNA is TGTGCCAGCACCCAGGGGGGGACCTACGAGCAGTACTTC.